Below, 26 T cell receptor beta chains from the same sample are listed, as sequenced in a study of human T cells and chemical hapten exposure. As to time point: patch test 3, about 24 weeks after DPC sensitization. Stated treatment: therapeutic diphenylcyclopropenone sensitization with weekly scalp DPC. TCRdb reprocessed the RACE reads via MiXCR and lists one record per CDR3 protein. The sample lists over 55,000 distinct CDR3 sequences, roughly 10% occurring once. Sequenced material: whole blood, taken in connection with sensitization to the hapten diphenylcyclopropenone (DPC). Receptor source: a woman aged 50 to 60 with alopecia areata. Some clones in this sample may be carry-over from other donors' samples.

This clonotype was picked up many times. This chain connects TRBV7-9 to TRBJ2-1; 8 bases agree with TRBD2. J lost 1 base, V lost 7 bases, and 9 bases had no gene match. CDR3 size: 16 residues. CDR1 is SEHNR and CDR2 is FQNEAQ in the germline V gene (reference sequence). The CDR3 sequence: CASILTGLGSYNEQFF. The CDR3 bases are TGTGCCAGCATCCTTACGGGACTAGGGTCCTACAATGAGCAGTTCTTC.

This clonotype was seen many times. The chain uses TRBV6-6 and TRBJ2-2; 8 bases map to TRBD1. The CDR3 extends over 16 amino acids. J lost 8 bases, V lost 3 bases, and 11 bases had no gene match. Germline CDR1 reads MNHNY; CDR2 reads SVGAGI (reference sequence). CDR3 loop: CASSYEGQATRGELFF. In DNA form, the CDR3 reads TGTGCCAGCAGTTATGAGGGACAGGCTACCAGGGGGGAGCTGTTTTTT.

This clonotype was detected ten times or more. The chain links TRBV5-1 to TRBJ2-5, with TRBD1 as a possible D gene (5 bases). Germline V lookup: CDR1 SGHRS, CDR2 YFSETQ. V was clipped by 6 bases and J by 7 bases, with 19 bases between them. The length of the CDR3 is 14 residues. The CDR3 protein is CASKVGAGYGTQYF. CDR3 bases: TGCGCCAGCAAGGTGGGCGCAGGGTACGGGACCCAGTACTTC.

This clonotype was counted many times. The chain uses TRBV28 and TRBJ2-7; D unresolved. With 7 bases removed from V and 4 bases from J, the gap between germline ends came to 26 bases. Germline CDR1 is MDHEN and CDR2 is SYDVKM. CDR3 length equals 17 residues. In nucleotides, the CDR3 is TGTGCCAGCACCTCGCTTGGAAGTCGGTCAGCCCAATACGAGCAGTACTTC. Translated: CASTSLGSRSAQYEQYF.

This chain links TRBV28 with TRBJ1-5; D is unclear. The V end was cut by 6 bases, the J end by 2 bases, with 14 bases between. The CDR3 length is 15 residues. CDR1 MDHEN and CDR2 SYDVKM come from the germline V gene. This CDR3 is CASSISSWGNQPQHF. CDR3 nucleotide sequence: TGTGCCAGCAGCATAAGCTCGTGGGGCAATCAGCCCCAGCATTTT.

The chain combines TRBV5-6 with TRBJ1-1; D remains unclear. The CDR3 loop spans 15 amino acids. The ends were cut back, 0 bases at V and 4 bases at J, with 13 bases in the middle. Germline V gene sequence: CDR1 SGHDT, CDR2 YYEEEE. The CDR3 DNA reads TGTGCCAGCAGCTTGGGATTGGTAGGGCCCACTGAAGCTTTCTTT. Protein product: CASSLGLVGPTEAFF.

This clonotype was counted ten times or more. V is TRBV7-2 and J is TRBJ1-6; D unresolved. The CDR3 has 15 residues. Per germline, CDR1 SGHTA and CDR2 FQGNSA. Trimming cost V 4 bases and J 7 bases, with 14 bases left between them. The CDR3 coding sequence is TGTGCCAGCAGCTCCCAAAAGGGCCCGAATTCACCCCTCCACTTT. Its translation: CASSSQKGPNSPLHF.

The chain has TRBV28 and TRBJ1-1, with a possible D match to TRBD1 (6 bases). The CDR3 is 14 residues long. Per germline, CDR1 MDHEN and CDR2 SYDVKM. V lost 6 bases and J lost 0, with 11 bases in between. The CDR3 region is CASSSGTLNTEAFF. DNA of the CDR3: TGTGCCAGCAGCTCCGGGACATTGAACACTGAAGCTTTCTTT.

Ten or more counts support this clonotype. The chain carries TRBV20-1 and TRBJ1-5, with D uncertain. The CDR3 totals 12 residues. The germline gives CDR1 DFQATT, CDR2 SNEGSKA (reference sequence). Trimming took off 1 base at V and 3 bases at J, with 4 bases between the two ends. The CDR3 DNA is TGCAGTGCTAGAGGACCCAATCAGCCCCAGCATTTT. It yields the protein CSARGPNQPQHF.

This clonotype was seen many times. This rearrangement joins TRBV7-2 to TRBJ1-3; 11 bases map to TRBD1. V was pared by 5 bases and J by 4 bases, with 13 bases of the junction left unmatched. Germline V CDR1 and CDR2: SGHTA, FQGNSA. This CDR3 spans 18 amino acids. CDR3 residues: CASSTQPGTGGVGNTIYF. In DNA, the CDR3 is TGTGCCAGCAGCACACAACCCGGGACAGGGGGGGTCGGAAACACCATATATTTT.

At least ten counts were recorded for this clonotype. CDR3 region: CATSKATGEQYF. Written as DNA, the CDR3 is TGTGCCACCAGCAAAGCGACGGGGGAGCAGTACTTC. The chain is built from TRBV15 and TRBJ2-7; tentative D call: TRBD2 (5 bases). Germline CDR1 LNHNV, CDR2 YYDKDF (reference sequence). The CDR3 extends over 12 amino acids. V was clipped by 4 bases and J by 7 bases, with 11 bases between them.

This clonotype was seen ten or more times. This chain joins TRBV28 and TRBJ2-5; D is ambiguous. This CDR3 comprises 12 residues. V dropped 6 bases and J dropped 5 bases, with 10 bases sitting between them. Germline V gene lookup returns CDR1 MDHEN and CDR2 SYDVKM. This CDR3 is CASSPPGETQYF. CDR3 bases: TGTGCCAGCAGCCCCCCCGGGGAGACCCAGTACTTC.

The CDR3 loop reads CSVPGTESSYNEQFF. For the CDR3, the DNA is TGCAGCGTGCCCGGGACGGAGAGCTCCTACAATGAGCAGTTCTTC. This chain uses TRBV29-1 with TRBJ2-1; either TRBD1 or TRBD2 may supply D (5 bases each). Trimming took off 6 bases at V and 0 bases at J, with 15 bases between the two ends. The length of the CDR3 is 15 residues. Germline lookup yields CDR1 SQVTM and CDR2 ANQGSEA.

The sample holds a few counts of this clonotype. The chain has TRBV3-1 and TRBJ2-3; no clear D. CDR3 length equals 16 residues. CDR1 and CDR2 (germline): LGHDT, YNNKEL (reference sequence). Deletions cut 3 bases from V and 2 bases from J, with 15 bases between. The DNA of the CDR3 is TGTGCCAGCAGCCAGAGCTACGGCGGATCCACAGATACGCAGTATTTT. Encoded protein: CASSQSYGGSTDTQYF.

In its sample, this clonotype was seen many times. The chain links TRBV28 to TRBJ2-7; no reliable D call. CDR1 MDHEN and CDR2 SYDVKM come from the germline V gene. V lost 5 bases and J 9 bases, leaving 8 bases between the germline ends. The length of the CDR3 is 10 residues. The CDR3 DNA sequence: TGTGCCAGCAGTGGAAACCGGCAGTACTTC. Its translation is CASSGNRQYF.

This clonotype was seen at least ten times. An end of the junction differs from the germline gene, which may be a read error. The V gene is TRBV7-9, the J gene TRBJ1-5; TRBD1 matches at 7 bases. Per the germline V gene, CDR1 is SEHNR and CDR2 is FQNEAQ (reference sequence). The CDR3 length is 16 residues. The CDR3 nucleotides are TGTGCCAGCAGCCCAGGGGGGGGCAGAGGCAATCAGCACCAGCATTTT. It encodes CASSPGGGRGNQHQHF.

The V gene is TRBV11-2, the J gene TRBJ2-5; D ambiguous. The germline V gene encodes CDR1 SGHAT and CDR2 FQNNGV. V lost 1 base and J lost 2, with 14 bases in between. This CDR3 has 16 amino acids. CDR3: CASSLGVVRDQETQYF. The DNA of the CDR3 is TGTGCCAGCAGCTTAGGAGTAGTGCGAGATCAAGAGACCCAGTACTTC.

This clonotype was seen at least ten times. The chain has TRBV5-1 and TRBJ2-5; D is uncertain. Looked up from germline, CDR1 is SGHRS and CDR2 is YFSETQ. The CDR3 is 14 residues long. The germline V and J ends were trimmed by 1 base and 0 bases, with 7 bases remaining between them. The DNA for the CDR3 is TGCGCCAGCAGCTTGACTTCGTACCAAGAGACCCAGTACTTC. Translated, it gives CASSLTSYQETQYF.

V is TRBV29-1 and J is TRBJ2-3; TRBD2 is a possible D gene (5 bases). CDR3 length: 13 amino acids. V gave up 7 bases and J gave up 4 bases, with 15 bases separating them. Germline loops: CDR1 SQVTM, CDR2 ANQGSEA. Written as DNA, the CDR3 is TGCAGCGCCCTGGACTGGAGCGCAGATACGCAGTATTTT. Its protein product is CSALDWSADTQYF.

This chain uses TRBV5-1 with TRBJ2-5; D call uncertain. CDR1 SGHRS and CDR2 YFSETQ come from the germline V gene. The CDR3 contains 15 residues. The V end was cut by 4 bases, the J end by 0 bases, with 13 bases between. The CDR3 reads CASSPERQNQETQYF. The CDR3 nucleotides are TGCGCCAGCAGCCCGGAGAGGCAAAACCAAGAGACCCAGTACTTC.

The chain uses TRBV14 and TRBJ2-1; TRBD1 might be the D (5 bases). Germline V gene lookup returns CDR1 SGHDN and CDR2 FVKESK. V was cut by 4 bases and J by 4 bases, with 11 bases left in between. The CDR3 has 14 amino acids. The CDR3 region is CASSLRQKYNEQFF. CDR3 in DNA: TGTGCCAGCAGCCTCCGACAGAAATACAATGAGCAGTTCTTC.

This clonotype was seen ten or more times. J is TRBJ2-3 and V is TRBV28, with no clear D. V was pared by 5 bases and J by 10 bases, with 13 bases between. CDR3 size: 12 residues. Looked up from germline, CDR1 is MDHEN and CDR2 is SYDVKM. The CDR3 sequence: CASSPHSLAQYF. CDR3 bases: TGTGCCAGCAGTCCCCATAGTCTAGCGCAGTATTTT.

This clonotype was detected ten times or more. The J gene is TRBJ2-2, the V gene TRBV6-2 or TRBV6-3; the D is unclear. Germline V gives CDR1 MNHEY, CDR2 SVGEGT. V was clipped by 2 bases and J by 0 bases, with 4 bases between them. The CDR3 extends over 14 amino acids. The CDR3: CASSYLTNTGELFF. Here the CDR3 DNA reads TGTGCCAGCAGTTACCTGACGAACACCGGGGAGCTGTTTTTT.

This clonotype was counted a few times. The J gene is TRBJ2-5, the V gene TRBV4-3; D is uncertain. Trimming removed 0 bases from V and 5 bases from J, with 7 bases in between. CDR3 size: 13 residues. Germline CDR1 LGHNA, CDR2 YSLEER. The CDR3 nucleotides read TGCGCCAGCAGCCAAGATTTCGGGGAGACCCAGTACTTC. Its protein is CASSQDFGETQYF.

This clonotype was seen at least ten times. The V and J genes are TRBV4-1 and TRBJ1-5, with unresolved D. The V gene's germline CDR1 is MGHRA and CDR2 YSYEKL. This CDR3 has 15 residues. The germline V and J ends were trimmed by 1 base and 5 bases, with 12 bases remaining between them. The CDR3, as DNA: TGCGCCAGCAGCCAAGTCCCCGGGGTGTATCAGCCCCAGCATTTT. Its translation: CASSQVPGVYQPQHF.

This clonotype was recorded at least ten times. This chain connects TRBV3-1 to TRBJ2-1, with TRBD2 as a possible D gene (5 bases). V was cut by 1 base and J by 7 bases, with 17 bases left in between. The CDR3 extends over 16 amino acids. From germline, CDR1 is LGHDT and CDR2 YNNKEL (reference sequence). The CDR3: CASSQGGLVTRNEQFF. As DNA, the CDR3 is TGTGCCAGCAGCCAAGGAGGGTTAGTCACCCGGAATGAGCAGTTCTTC.